This T cell receptor (beta chain) comes out of a study of regulatory T cells in long-lasting Graves disease. Documented time point: newly diagnosed GD, antithyroid drugs for less than 3 months. RNA from PBMCs was the source of the TCR library. Criteria from the American Thyroid Association guidelines were applied to diagnose Graves' disease. Overall study results and limits: Patients with persistent disease shared some 2,500 public clonotypes, outpacing the roughly 950 shared by new patients.

The CDR3 length is 16 residues. Unmatched junction bases numbered 10, after V lost 4 bases and J lost 3 bases. Germline assignment: CDR1 MNHEY and CDR2 SVGAGI. Building of the TCR beta libraries involved iRepertoire HTBI primers and Arm-PCR of CDR3 regions. From the multiplex PCR reads, TCRdb called clonotypes with MiXCR, one entry per CDR3 protein. Of 250,000 to 300,000 distinct CDR3 sequences in the sample, approximately 20% were seen once. This clonotype was seen at least ten times. Its antigen is still unknown. The sample was also linked to a second study, of T cells in Graves' hyperthyroidism and ophthalmopathy. That work states: Among thyroid clonotypes expanded above 0.001, most also appeared in blood. Ophthalmopathy, which appeared later, was predicted by the model a median about 6.8 months before onset.

Sample: peripheral blood mononuclear cells (PBMCs), taken at new diagnosis, from a patient treated with antithyroid drugs. V and J are TRBV6-5 and TRBJ2-5; 8 positions match TRBD1. The TCR was taken from a woman in her thirties with Graves disease. DNA of the CDR3: TGTGCCAGCAGTTGCGGCGCCGCGACAGGGGAAGAGACCCAGTACTTC. This encodes CASSCGAATGEETQYF.